This entry lists 32 T cell receptor beta chains sequenced from one sample in a study of cytomegalovirus exposure and HLA in healthy donors. The primer mix had 60 Vbeta and 13 Jbeta primers. TCRdb's table, derived via immunoSEQ multiplex PCR, lists solely in-frame clones and lacks some. The table has about 130,000 clones, around 81% seen once. The source material was PBMCs. The source of these receptors is a woman in her fifties or sixties in good health and CMV-seronegative.

This clone is a singleton in its sample. The chain recombines TRBV30 with TRBJ2-7; 11 positions match TRBD2. Unmatched junction bases numbered 5, after V lost 2 bases and J lost 5 bases. The CDR3 runs to 14 residues. The germline V gene has CDR1 GTSNPN and CDR2 SVGIG (reference sequence). The CDR3 spells CAWSLAGGLHEQYF. In DNA, the CDR3 is TGTGCCTGGAGTTTAGCGGGAGGGCTTCACGAGCAGTACTTC.

V gene TRBV7-2 combines with J gene TRBJ2-7; TRBD2 matches at 11 bases. V was pared by 8 bases and J by 2 bases, with 5 bases of the junction left unmatched. CDR3 length: 14 residues. Germline V CDR1 and CDR2: SGHTA, FQGNSA. CDR3 residues: CASRGTSGTYEQYF. CDR3 in DNA: TGTGCCAGCCGTGGGACTAGCGGCACCTACGAGCAGTACTTC.

The gene calls are TRBV11-2 and TRBJ1-2; TRBD1 agrees at 8 bases. V gave up 1 base and J gave up 2 bases; unmatched junction bases: 0. The germline gives CDR1 SGHAT, CDR2 FQNNGV. This CDR3 has 14 residues. CDR3 sequence reads: CASSLGTGNYGYTF. The CDR3 DNA follows: TGTGCCAGCAGCTTAGGGACAGGGAACTATGGCTACACCTTC.

The rearrangement joins TRBV7-9 to TRBJ1-1; a weak D match, TRBD1 (6 bases). There are 17 residues in the CDR3. CDR1 and CDR2 (germline): SEHNR, FQNEAQ (reference sequence). Trimming took 1 base from V and 4 from J, leaving 19 bases between them. CDR3 residues: CASSLGIGITGTTEAFF. The CDR3 DNA reads TGTGCCAGCAGCTTAGGAATAGGGATTACAGGGACCACTGAAGCTTTCTTT.

Details on this clone: One end of the junction is discordant with germline, which a read error may explain. The genes are TRBV9 and TRBJ1-5; possibly TRBD1 for D (6 bases). The CDR3 runs 14 residues. Looked up from germline, CDR1 is SGDLS and CDR2 is YYNGEE. Written as DNA, the CDR3 is TGTGCCAGCAGCCACGGACAGTGGAGTCAGCCCCAGAATTTT. This sequence encodes CASSHGQWSQPQNF.

The genes are TRBV7-6 and TRBJ1-5; a weak D match, TRBD1 (5 bases). Per the germline V gene, CDR1 is SGHVS and CDR2 is FNYEAQ. Trimming took off 5 bases at V and 5 bases at J, with 13 bases between the two ends. The CDR3 extends over 14 amino acids. The CDR3 bases are TGTGCCAGCAGCCCAGGGCGGAGGGATCAGCCCCAGCATTTT. Translation: CASSPGRRDQPQHF. The full variable domain, rest sourced from reference TRBV7-6 and TRBJ1-5, is GAGVSQSPRYKVTKRGQDVALRCDPISGHVSLYWYRQALGQGPEFLTYFNYEAQQDKSGLPNDRFSAERPEGSISTLTIQRTEQRDSAMYRCASSPGRRDQPQHFGDGTRLSIL.

The chain joins TRBV4-3 to TRBJ2-3; 9 bases are a match to TRBD1. Per germline, CDR1 LGHNA and CDR2 YSLEER. The CDR3 totals 17 residues. With 0 bases clipped from V and 3 bases from J, the junction kept 7 bases outside the gene matches. CDR3 sequence: CASSQDVGQGSTDTQYF. The DNA of the CDR3 is TGCGCCAGCAGCCAAGATGTCGGACAGGGGTCAACAGATACGCAGTATTTT.

Concerning this clone itself: The same CDR3 arises from other DNA sequences in this sample as well. The CDR3 protein is CASSVGTTQETQYF. DNA of the CDR3: TGTGCCAGCAGCGTAGGGACAACCCAAGAGACCCAGTACTTC. V is TRBV9 and J is TRBJ2-5; tentatively, D is TRBD1 (5 bases). Trimming cost V 0 bases and J 1 base, with 7 bases left between them. The CDR3 length is 14 residues. Germline CDR1 and CDR2: SGDLS and YYNGEE.

The CDR3 sequence is CASSHDRGNTEAFF. The CDR3 DNA sequence: TGCGCCAGCAGCCACGACCGGGGTAACACTGAAGCTTTCTTT. The chain combines TRBV5-1 with TRBJ1-1; D uncertain. Germline-derived CDR1 and CDR2 are SGHRS and YFSETQ. Trimming removed 4 bases from V and 2 bases from J, with 12 bases in between. CDR3 length: 14 residues.

The chain employs TRBV7-6 and TRBJ2-6; tentatively, D is TRBD1 (5 bases). V dropped 7 bases and J dropped 0 bases, with 16 bases sitting between them. CDR3 length: 17 residues. Germline V gene sequence: CDR1 SGHVS, CDR2 FNYEAQ. CDR3 nucleotides: TGTGCCAGCATTGCGGACACAAGACACTCTGGGGCCAACGTCCTGACTTTC. Translating gives CASIADTRHSGANVLTF.

On this clone itself: An end of the junction does not agree with germline; a read error may underlie this. J is TRBJ1-2 and V is TRBV4-3; D not certain. Germline V gene lookup returns CDR1 LGHNA and CDR2 YSLEER. This CDR3 has 15 amino acids. The CDR3 loop reads CASSQENEGPYGYPF. CDR3 nucleotide sequence: TGCGCCAGCAGCCAAGAAAACGAGGGTCCCTATGGCTACCCCTTC.

V is TRBV7-2 and J is TRBJ1-2; TRBD1 matches 8 bases. With V trimmed by 0 bases and J by 7 bases, 10 bases remained unmatched. Germline lookup yields CDR1 SGHTA and CDR2 FQGNSA. The CDR3 covers 16 residues. The CDR3 loop reads CASSLAGQGLTSGYTF. DNA of the CDR3: TGTGCCAGCAGCTTAGCTGGACAGGGTTTGACATCTGGCTACACCTTC.

V gene TRBV15 combines with J gene TRBJ2-3; maybe TRBD1 (7 bases). Trimming cost V 3 bases and J 6 bases, with 19 bases left between them. Germline V gene data show CDR1 as LNHNV and CDR2 as YYDKDF (reference sequence). The CDR3 is 16 residues long. The CDR3 DNA is TGTGCCACCAGCAGCAGACGTCCAGGGGGGCTTGATACGCAGTATTTT. Translating it yields CATSSRRPGGLDTQYF.

The chain couples TRBV4-3 to TRBJ1-1; a possible D gene is TRBD1 (5 bases). V gave up 3 bases and J gave up 0 bases, with 17 bases separating them. The germline V gene encodes CDR1 LGHNA and CDR2 YSLEER. CDR3 size: 17 residues. CDR3 protein: CASSHTIPPGVNTEAFF. CDR3 nucleotides: TGCGCCAGCAGCCACACAATCCCTCCGGGGGTGAACACTGAAGCTTTCTTT.

The chain recombines TRBV5-1 with TRBJ1-2, with 10 bases matching TRBD1. Germline trimming cut 3 bases from V and 6 bases from J; bases unmatched to any gene: 5. The CDR3 runs to 14 residues. CDR1 and CDR2 from the germline V gene are SGHRS and YFSETQ. The CDR3 DNA reads TGCGCCAGCAGCTGGGGACAGGGGATCGATGGCTACACCTTC. It encodes CASSWGQGIDGYTF.

This clone was seen once. The rearrangement joins TRBV29-1 to TRBJ1-2; D gene ambiguous. CDR3 length: 13 amino acids. The germline V gene has CDR1 SQVTM and CDR2 ANQGSEA. The CDR3 DNA reads as TGCAGTTCCCTGGAGGGAGGAAGGGATGGCTACACCTTC. It is translated as CSSLEGGRDGYTF.

This rearrangement joins TRBV7-9 to TRBJ1-2; D possibly corresponds to TRBD1 (6 bases). Germline V lookup: CDR1 SEHNR, CDR2 FQNEAQ (reference sequence). V lost 3 bases, J lost 7 bases, and 12 bases lay in between. The CDR3 spans 13 residues. The CDR3 DNA reads TGTGCCAGCAGCTTGGAAGGGGGTCCTGGCTACACCTTC. It specifies CASSLEGGPGYTF.

The DNA of the CDR3 is TGTGCCATTACAGGGGGCAGGAACACTGAAGCTTTCTTT. Translated: CAITGGRNTEAFF. The rearrangement joins TRBV7-9 to TRBJ1-1, with 9 bases fitting TRBD1. CDR3 size: 13 residues. Germline V lookup: CDR1 SEHNR, CDR2 FQNEAQ (reference sequence). V gave up 10 bases and J gave up 1 base; unmatched junction bases: 4.

The V call is TRBV7-9, the J call TRBJ2-2; the match to TRBD1 covers 7 bases. The CDR3 extends over 18 amino acids. Germline V gene sequence: CDR1 SEHNR, CDR2 FQNEAQ (reference sequence). V shed 0 bases and J 5 bases; nucleotides not matched to a gene: 12. The CDR3 is CASSLATGNSFTTGELFF. CDR3 in DNA: TGTGCCAGCAGCTTAGCGACAGGGAATTCCTTCACGACCGGGGAGCTGTTTTTT.

There are a few counts of this clone. The chain links TRBV5-5 to TRBJ2-7; 14 bases match TRBD2. The germline gives CDR1 SGHKS, CDR2 YYEKEE (reference sequence). The junction had 4 bases not matched to a gene; V was cut back by 0 bases and J by 2 bases. The CDR3 is 17 amino acids. CDR3 nucleotides: TGTGCCAGCAGCTTGGGACTAGCGGGAGGGCTGACCTACGAGCAGTACTTC. This translates into CASSLGLAGGLTYEQYF.

The gene calls are TRBV7-3 and TRBJ2-1, with 7 positions matching TRBD1. The junction had 19 bases not matched to a gene; V was cut back by 5 bases and J by 9 bases. In germline, CDR1 is SGHTA, CDR2 FQGTGA. CDR3 length equals 17 residues. CDR3 in amino acids: CASSHIDRVGRSGEQFF. DNA of the CDR3: TGTGCCAGCAGCCACATAGACAGGGTCGGTCGGAGTGGTGAGCAGTTCTTC.

CDR3 amino acids: CASTSRDRGDEQYF. The CDR3 bases are TGTGCCAGCACCTCCCGGGACAGGGGAGACGAGCAGTACTTC. This rearrangement joins TRBV27 to TRBJ2-7, with TRBD1 matching over 10 bases. The CDR3 is 14 amino acids. Germline V lookup: CDR1 MNHEY, CDR2 SMNVEV (reference sequence). J was trimmed by 5 bases and V by 7 bases; bases with no gene match: 8.

The V and J genes are TRBV30 and TRBJ1-1; D remains ambiguous. Germline V CDR1 and CDR2: GTSNPN, SVGIG (reference sequence). The CDR3 covers 11 residues. Trimming removed 4 bases from V and 10 bases from J, with 13 bases in between. The DNA for the CDR3 is TGTGCCTGGACCCGGGGAGGGCGAGCTTTCTTT. It encodes CAWTRGGRAFF. Using reference TRBV30 and TRBJ1-1 for the parts outside the CDR3, the full variable domain is SQTIHQWPATLVQPVGSPLSLECTVEGTSNPNLYWYRQAAGRGLQLLFYSVGIGQISSEVPQNLSASRPQDRQFILSSKKLLLSDSGFYLCAWTRGGRAFFGQGTRLTVV.

The count of this clone is one. One end of the junction is discordant with germline, which a read error may explain. For the CDR3, the DNA is TGCGCCAGCAGCTTGACAGGACCAAGCAATCAGCCCCAGAATTTT. Protein sequence: CASSLTGPSNQPQNF. The chain couples TRBV5-1 to TRBJ1-5; the D gene is possibly TRBD1 (5 bases). Germline V gene lookup returns CDR1 SGHRS and CDR2 YFSETQ. This CDR3 contains 15 residues.

This chain links TRBV28 with TRBJ2-1; no reliable D call. Germline lookup yields CDR1 MDHEN and CDR2 SYDVKM. This CDR3 has 11 amino acids. The ends were cut back, 5 bases at V and 7 bases at J, with 6 bases in the middle. The CDR3 sequence is CASSLLNEQFF. CDR3 DNA sequence: TGTGCCAGCAGTCTGCTAAATGAGCAGTTCTTC.

The genes are TRBV4-3 and TRBJ2-7; 7 nucleotides agree with TRBD1. V lost 4 bases to trimming and J lost 10 bases; unmatched junction nucleotides: 10. CDR1 and CDR2 (germline): LGHNA, YSLEER. CDR3 size: 13 residues. CDR3 amino acids: CASSPDRLGLQYF. The CDR3 DNA reads TGCGCCAGCAGCCCGGACAGGTTAGGACTCCAGTACTTC.

The genes are TRBV9 and TRBJ2-5, with TRBD1 identical over 7 bases. Matching the DNA end better, TRBJ2-7 makes the J call doubtful. Germline CDR1 is SGDLS and CDR2 is YYNGEE. The CDR3 spans 14 residues. Here the CDR3 reads CASSVGQGPYEQYF. The CDR3 coding sequence is TGTGCCAGCAGCGTAGGACAGGGCCCCTACGAGCAGTACTTC.

The chain links TRBV6-5 to TRBJ2-1, with 12 bases aligning to TRBD2. The CDR3 spans 15 residues. Trimming cost V 6 bases and J 8 bases; bases outside gene matches: 8. The germline CDR1 and CDR2 sequences are MNHEY and SVGAGI. The CDR3: CASRGQWTSGDEQFF. In nucleotides, the CDR3 is TGTGCCAGCAGGGGACAGTGGACTAGCGGGGATGAGCAGTTCTTC.

V is TRBV5-6 and J is TRBJ2-3; 13 nucleotides agree with TRBD2. V shed 4 bases and J 5 bases; nucleotides not matched to a gene: 7. The germline V gene encodes CDR1 SGHDT and CDR2 YYEEEE. This CDR3 comprises 16 residues. The CDR3 region has the DNA TGTGCCAGCAGCCGGACTAGCGGGAGTCAGGGAGATACGCAGTATTTT. It yields the protein CASSRTSGSQGDTQYF.

The rearrangement uses TRBV5-4 and TRBJ2-5, with a weak D call TRBD2 (5 bases). In germline, CDR1 is SGHNT, CDR2 YYREEE (reference sequence). The V gene lost 4 bases and the J gene lost 1 base, with 14 bases spanning the gap. The CDR3 contains 15 residues. The CDR3 nucleotides read TGTGCCAGCAGCGGGGATCGGGATTTCCAAGAGACCCAGTACTTC. Its translation is CASSGDRDFQETQYF.

The chain links TRBV7-2 to TRBJ1-5; a possible D gene is TRBD1 (5 bases). The CDR3 length is 15 residues. Germline V CDR1 and CDR2: SGHTA, FQGNSA. Between the trimmed V and J ends, which lost 1 base and 6 bases, there was a span of 13 bases. CDR3 bases: TGTGCCAGCAGCTTAGAAGGAGGGGTGAGTCAGCCCCAGCATTTT. Protein sequence: CASSLEGGVSQPQHF. Full variable domain (remainder filled in from reference TRBV7-2 and TRBJ1-5): GAGVSQSPSNKVTEKGKDVELRCDPISGHTALYWYRQSLGQGLEFLIYFQGNSAPDKSGLPSDRFSAERTGGSVSTLTIQRTQQEDSAVYLCASSLEGGVSQPQHFGDGTRLSIL.

This chain connects TRBV7-2 to TRBJ1-2; tentative D call: TRBD1 (6 bases). Germline V gene data show CDR1 as SGHTA and CDR2 as FQGNSA. Trimming stripped 4 bases from V and 8 bases from J, with 23 bases between. The CDR3 has 16 residues. CDR3 protein: CASSSDPWGRGRGYTF. Here the CDR3 DNA reads TGTGCCAGCAGCTCCGACCCTTGGGGCAGGGGCCGGGGCTACACCTTC.